One and the same sample provided the 18 T cell receptor beta chains below, sequenced in a study of beta chain features in type 1 diabetes. Their recognized antigens are unknown. General study findings and limits: Shortening of TCRB CDR3s, moderate but significant, appeared in all four CD4+ subsets of Type 1 diabetes patients.

Every bit of the isolated RNA underwent reverse transcription, so sequencing read expressed TCRB transcripts. TCRdb's copy holds only in-frame clones and misses some; the assay was immunoSEQ multiplex PCR. The table lists 120,000 or so clones, roughly a sixth of them singletons. Sequencing was done on a sample of central memory CD4+ T cells from blood. The origin of the receptors is a young man with type 1 diabetes.

This clone was observed a handful of times. One end of the junction fails to match germline, which may point to a read error. The J gene is TRBJ2-5, the V gene TRBV29-1, with D tentatively TRBD2 (7 bases). This CDR3 region has 12 residues. Germline V CDR1 and CDR2: SQVTM, ANQGSEA. CDR3 region: CSGEQGGETQYF. The DNA for the CDR3 is TGCAGCGGTGAACAGGGAGGGGAGACCCAGTACTTC.

The genes are TRBV4-2 and TRBJ2-1; 11 positions match TRBD2. The CDR3 runs 21 residues. The V segment lost 4 bases and the J segment 2 bases; nucleotides outside the gene matches: 19. Germline V gene sequence: CDR1 LGHNA, CDR2 YNFKEQ. CDR3 region: CASSPRTGRDLAGGPYNEQFF. The CDR3, as DNA: TGTGCCAGCAGCCCACGGACAGGGAGGGACCTAGCGGGAGGTCCCTACAATGAGCAGTTCTTC.

The rearrangement joins TRBV5-1 to TRBJ2-5; 13 nucleotides line up with TRBD2. Germline V CDR1 and CDR2: SGHRS, YFSETQ. V was pared by 4 bases and J by 2 bases, with 2 bases of the junction left unmatched. The CDR3 runs 15 residues. The CDR3 loop is CASSPGLAGQETQYF. The CDR3 bases are TGCGCCAGCAGCCCGGGACTAGCGGGACAAGAGACCCAGTACTTC.

This chain connects TRBV30 to TRBJ2-5; D remains unclear. The CDR3 sequence is 13 residues long. CDR1 and CDR2 (germline): GTSNPN, SVGIG (reference sequence). V gave up 0 bases and J gave up 5 bases, with 10 bases separating them. The chain's CDR3 is CAWSVLGPETQYF. In DNA, the CDR3 is TGTGCCTGGAGTGTTTTAGGACCTGAGACCCAGTACTTC.

This clone showed up just a few times. The chain uses TRBV5-1 and TRBJ2-7; TRBD1 might be the D (5 bases). Germline assignment: CDR1 SGHRS and CDR2 YFSETQ. V lost 7 bases to trimming and J lost 6 bases, with 17 bases between them. The CDR3 length is 13 residues. The CDR3 nucleotides read TGCGCCAGCTGGGGCCCGGGTATAAGCGAGCAGTACTTC. It specifies CASWGPGISEQYF. The full variable domain, in which reference TRBV5-1 and TRBJ2-7 provide the parts outside the CDR3, is KAGVTQTPRYLIKTRGQQVTLSCSPISGHRSVSWYQQTPGQGLQFLFEYFSETQRNKGNFPGRFSGRQFSNSRSEMNVSTLELGDSALYLCASWGPGISEQYFGPGTRLTVT.

This chain links TRBV4-2 with TRBJ2-1; a weak D match, TRBD2 (6 bases). Trimming left V 1 base short and J 6 bases short, with 19 bases between. This CDR3 comprises 17 residues. Germline-derived CDR1 and CDR2 are LGHNA and YNFKEQ. The CDR3 loop is CASSQGSPSVVGNEQFF. CDR3 DNA sequence: TGTGCCAGCAGCCAAGGCTCACCTAGCGTCGTGGGCAATGAGCAGTTCTTC.

This clone was detected a few times. V and J are TRBV5-1 and TRBJ2-7; D ambiguous. Trimming shortened V by 4 bases and J by 2 bases, and 4 bases separated the two germline ends. This CDR3 is built from 11 residues. Germline loops: CDR1 SGHRS, CDR2 YFSETQ. As DNA, the CDR3 is TGCGCCAGCAGCGACACCTACGAGCAGTACTTC. It is translated as CASSDTYEQYF. The full variable domain, in which reference TRBV5-1 and TRBJ2-7 provide the parts outside the CDR3, is KAGVTQTPRYLIKTRGQQVTLSCSPISGHRSVSWYQQTPGQGLQFLFEYFSETQRNKGNFPGRFSGRQFSNSRSEMNVSTLELGDSALYLCASSDTYEQYFGPGTRLTVT.

This sequence joins TRBV30 and TRBJ2-7, with D uncertain. The length of the CDR3 is 11 residues. Germline CDR1 reads GTSNPN; CDR2 reads SVGIG (reference sequence). V was trimmed by 2 bases and J by 5 bases, leaving 7 bases between them. This chain's CDR3 is CAWSIGDEQYF. The CDR3 coding sequence is TGTGCCTGGAGTATCGGCGACGAGCAGTACTTC.

V usage is TRBV7-9 and J usage is TRBJ2-1; TRBD2 is a possible D gene (5 bases). The CDR3 is 13 amino acids. V lost 5 bases and J 7 bases, leaving 12 bases between the germline ends. Germline-derived CDR1 and CDR2 are SEHNR and FQNEAQ (reference sequence). The CDR3 bases are TGTGCCAGCAGCCCCCGGCGGGCTAATGAGCAGTTCTTC. Its protein is CASSPRRANEQFF.

A remark on this clone: Possible read error: a much larger clone is one base away. The chain has TRBV29-1 and TRBJ2-1; perhaps TRBD2 as D (6 bases). Germline CDR1 reads SQVTM; CDR2 reads ANQGSEA. The ends were cut back, 6 bases at V and 4 bases at J, with 34 bases in the middle. The CDR3 is 20 residues long. The CDR3 is CSVPTPPRQFGSRGYNEQFF. DNA for the CDR3: TGCAGCGTACCCACCCCGCCCAGACAGTTCGGGAGCCGGGGGTACAATGAGCAGTTCTTC.

This chain connects TRBV7-6 to TRBJ2-5, with 7 nucleotides matching TRBD1. The CDR3 totals 14 residues. Germline V gene sequence: CDR1 SGHVS, CDR2 FNYEAQ. V dropped 5 bases and J dropped 3; count of bases not matched to a gene: 6. This CDR3 reads CASSRQGWEETQYF. In DNA form, the CDR3 reads TGTGCCAGCAGCAGACAGGGCTGGGAAGAGACCCAGTACTTC.

This chain joins TRBV30 and TRBJ1-2; D unclear. The germline V gene encodes CDR1 GTSNPN and CDR2 SVGIG (reference sequence). The germline V and J ends were trimmed by 5 bases and 6 bases, with 10 bases remaining between them. The length of the CDR3 is 11 residues. CDR3 in DNA: TGTGCCTGGGACCTAGGCAATGGCTACACCTTC. Translation gives CAWDLGNGYTF. The full variable domain, with the rest looked up from reference TRBV30 and TRBJ1-2, is SQTIHQWPATLVQPVGSPLSLECTVEGTSNPNLYWYRQAAGRGLQLLFYSVGIGQISSEVPQNLSASRPQDRQFILSSKKLLLSDSGFYLCAWDLGNGYTFGSGTRLTVV.

This clone was picked up a small number of times. This chain uses TRBV4-1 with TRBJ1-1, with TRBD1 matching 8 bases. The ends lost 4 bases at V and 8 bases at J; junction bases unmatched: 18. Germline CDR1 reads MGHRA; CDR2 reads YSYEKL. The CDR3 has 17 residues. The CDR3 region has the DNA TGCGCCAGCAGCCGAAACACAGGGGGTGGACCGCCGTACGAAGCTTTCTTT. Translating it yields CASSRNTGGGPPYEAFF.

The genes are TRBV5-4 and TRBJ2-5, with 7 bases lining up with TRBD1. There are 14 residues in the CDR3. The ends lost 5 bases at V and 5 bases at J; junction bases unmatched: 9. Germline V gene lookup returns CDR1 SGHNT and CDR2 YYREEE (reference sequence). DNA for the CDR3: TGTGCCAGCAGTCGACAGGGAAGCGTGGAGACCCAGTACTTC. It specifies CASSRQGSVETQYF. The full variable domain, rest sourced from reference TRBV5-4 and TRBJ2-5, is ETGVTQSPTHLIKTRGQQVTLRCSSQSGHNTVSWYQQALGQGPQFIFQYYREEENGRGNFPPRFSGLQFPNYSSELNVNALELDDSALYLCASSRQGSVETQYFGPGTRLLVL.

This clone has just a few counts. V is TRBV27 and J is TRBJ2-1, with D perhaps matching TRBD2 (7 bases). V was trimmed by 6 bases and J by 7 bases, leaving 25 bases between them. The CDR3 extends over 17 amino acids. Per germline, CDR1 MNHEY and CDR2 SMNVEV (reference sequence). CDR3: CASSSKGGGTLTNEQFF. CDR3 coding DNA: TGTGCCAGCAGCTCAAAGGGAGGGGGGACGCTAACGAATGAGCAGTTCTTC.

This clone has at least ten counts. The gene calls are TRBV6-4 and TRBJ2-3; D gene ambiguous. CDR3 size: 13 residues. Trimming removed 3 bases at V and 1 base at J, with 5 bases between. CDR1 MRHNA and CDR2 SNTAGT come from the germline V gene. CDR3 bases: TGTGCCAGCAGTGAGGCTCGCACAGATACGCAGTATTTT. Residues: CASSEARTDTQYF.

This clone was seen more than once but under ten times. This sequence joins TRBV4-3 and TRBJ2-1, with TRBD1 identical over 9 bases. In germline, CDR1 is LGHNA, CDR2 YSLEER. Losses at the gene ends were 0 bases for V and 4 bases for J; bases not matched to a gene: 4. This CDR3 contains 16 residues. The CDR3 sequence: CASSQEGQGIYNEQFF. DNA of the CDR3: TGCGCCAGCAGCCAAGAGGGACAGGGTATTTACAATGAGCAGTTCTTC.

The CDR3 sequence: CASSRDSGRLYNEQFF. DNA of the CDR3: TGTGCCAGTAGCCGCGACAGCGGGAGACTTTACAATGAGCAGTTCTTC. The V and J genes are TRBV19 and TRBJ2-1; 8 bases line up with TRBD2. V gave up 6 bases and J gave up 4 bases; unmatched junction bases: 11. The CDR3 has 16 residues. The V gene's germline CDR1 is LNHDA and CDR2 SQIVND (reference sequence).